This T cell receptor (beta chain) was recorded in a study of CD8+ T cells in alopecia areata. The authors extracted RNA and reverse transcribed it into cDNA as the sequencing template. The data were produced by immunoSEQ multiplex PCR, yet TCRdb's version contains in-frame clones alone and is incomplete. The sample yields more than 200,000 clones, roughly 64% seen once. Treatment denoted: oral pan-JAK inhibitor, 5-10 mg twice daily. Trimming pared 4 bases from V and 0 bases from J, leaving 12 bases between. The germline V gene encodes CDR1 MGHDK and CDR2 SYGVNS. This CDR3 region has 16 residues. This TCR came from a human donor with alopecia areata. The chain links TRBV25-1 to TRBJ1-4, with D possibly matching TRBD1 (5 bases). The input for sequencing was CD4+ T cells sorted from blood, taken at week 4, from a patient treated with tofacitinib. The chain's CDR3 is CASSAGGAATNEKLFF. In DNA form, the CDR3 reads TGTGCCAGCAGTGCTGGAGGGGCCGCAACTAATGAAAAACTGTTTTTT.